This is a list of T cell receptor beta chains from one sample in a study of blood T cell repertoires in COVID-19. Data came from immunoSEQ multiplex PCR; TCRdb stores just in-frame clones and leaves some out. The table includes about 160,000 clones, around nine tenths detected once. The sample was peripheral blood. Source of these receptors: a man aged 45-65 years with acute or convalescent COVID-19. CDR3s include the opening cysteine and the closing phenylalanine or tryptophan. Each record gives: V gene, J gene, clone size, D gene, CDR3 protein, CDR3 DNA. The D gene is left open where the match is weak. Size tells how often a clone was seen (once, few, many) or the class of an expanded clone, and some rows leave it out.

V gene: TRBV27; J gene: TRBJ1-4; clone size: -; D gene: TRBD1; CDR3 protein: CASSLRTGQANEKLFF; CDR3 DNA: TGTGCCAGCAGTTTGCGGACAGGGCAGGCTAATGAAAAACTGTTTTTT
V gene: TRBV4-1; J gene: TRBJ1-4; clone size: -; D gene: -; CDR3 protein: CASSRGGTTTNEKLFF; CDR3 DNA: TGCGCCAGCAGCCGGGGAGGGACAACAACTAATGAAAAACTGTTTTTT
V gene: TRBV6-5; J gene: TRBJ2-3; clone size: once; D gene: TRBD2; CDR3 protein: CASSYGLAEYTDTQYF; CDR3 DNA: TGTGCCAGCAGTTACGGTCTAGCGGAGTACACAGATACGCAGTATTTT
V gene: TRBV7-9; J gene: TRBJ1-6; clone size: -; D gene: -; CDR3 protein: CASSSTGTFNSPLHF; CDR3 DNA: TGTGCCAGCAGCTCCACCGGGACATTTAATTCACCCCTCCACTTT
V gene: TRBV4-3; J gene: TRBJ2-3; clone size: -; D gene: -; CDR3 protein: CASSGQNTDTQYF; CDR3 DNA: TGCGCCAGCAGCGGACAGAACACAGATACGCAGTATTTT
V gene: TRBV30; J gene: TRBJ1-1; clone size: -; D gene: -; CDR3 protein: CAWSVQTALSKAFF; CDR3 DNA: TGTGCCTGGAGTGTCCAGACAGCCTTGTCTAAAGCTTTCTTT
V gene: TRBV10-3; J gene: TRBJ1-6; clone size: -; D gene: TRBD1; CDR3 protein: CAISQQGNNSPLHF; CDR3 DNA: TGTGCCATCAGTCAACAGGGGAATAATTCACCCCTCCACTTT
V gene: TRBV3-1/TRBV3-2; J gene: TRBJ1-1; clone size: -; D gene: -; CDR3 protein: CASSPSGGSEAFF; CDR3 DNA: TGTGCCAGCAGCCCCTCGGGCGGGAGTGAAGCTTTCTTT
V gene: TRBV9; J gene: TRBJ1-6; clone size: few; D gene: TRBD1; CDR3 protein: CASSLGQYNSPLHF; CDR3 DNA: TGTGCCAGCAGCCTGGGACAGTATAATTCACCCCTCCACTTT
V gene: TRBV18; J gene: TRBJ2-2; clone size: -; D gene: TRBD2; CDR3 protein: CASSPVSGGANTGELFF; CDR3 DNA: TGTGCCAGCTCACCGGTTAGCGGGGGTGCGAACACCGGGGAGCTGTTTTTT
V gene: TRBV6-6; J gene: TRBJ2-3; clone size: -; D gene: TRBD2; CDR3 protein: CASSRSGRGTDTQYF; CDR3 DNA: TGTGCCAGCAGTCGATCAGGGAGGGGCACAGATACGCAGTATTTT
V gene: TRBV11-2; J gene: TRBJ2-5; clone size: -; D gene: -; CDR3 protein: CASSSHSGETQYF; CDR3 DNA: TGTGCCAGCAGCTCACACAGCGGAGAGACCCAGTACTTC
V gene: TRBV5-4; J gene: TRBJ2-3; clone size: -; D gene: TRBD1; CDR3 protein: CASSLVTGGGTDTQYF; CDR3 DNA: TGTGCCAGCAGCTTGGTCACAGGGGGTGGCACAGATACGCAGTATTTT
V gene: TRBV30; J gene: TRBJ2-7; clone size: -; D gene: TRBD2; CDR3 protein: CAWSMLAGAYEQYF; CDR3 DNA: TGTGCCTGGAGTATGTTGGCGGGAGCCTACGAGCAGTACTTC
V gene: TRBV5-4; J gene: TRBJ2-3; clone size: -; D gene: -; CDR3 protein: CASSNIVTDTQYF; CDR3 DNA: TGTGCCAGCAGCAACATTGTCACAGATACGCAGTATTTT
V gene: TRBV24-1; J gene: TRBJ2-5; clone size: -; D gene: TRBD2; CDR3 protein: CATSPWGTSGGAGYGETQYF; CDR3 DNA: TGTGCCACCAGCCCCTGGGGGACTAGCGGGGGGGCCGGGTACGGTGAGACCCAGTACTTC
V gene: TRBV2; J gene: TRBJ1-1; clone size: -; D gene: -; CDR3 protein: CASSESQGLEAFF; CDR3 DNA: TGTGCCAGCAGTGAATCCCAGGGGTTGGAGGCTTTCTTT
V gene: TRBV3-1/TRBV3-2; J gene: TRBJ2-7; clone size: few; D gene: TRBD2; CDR3 protein: CASSQTSGSNYEQYF; CDR3 DNA: TGTGCCAGCAGCCAAACTAGCGGCTCTAACTACGAGCAGTACTTC
V gene: TRBV6-6; J gene: TRBJ1-3; clone size: -; D gene: -; CDR3 protein: CASSSFQGIGNTIYF; CDR3 DNA: TGTGCCAGCAGTTCTTTTCAGGGGATAGGAAACACCATATATTTT
V gene: TRBV5-1; J gene: TRBJ2-5; clone size: once; D gene: -; CDR3 protein: CASSLEAGETQYF; CDR3 DNA: TGCGCCAGCAGCTTGGAGGCGGGGGAGACCCAGTACTTC
V gene: TRBV2; J gene: TRBJ2-5; clone size: -; D gene: TRBD2; CDR3 protein: CASRAGAQETQYF; CDR3 DNA: TGTGCCTCAAGAGCGGGGGCCCAAGAGACCCAGTACTTC
V gene: TRBV6-6; J gene: TRBJ2-5; clone size: once; D gene: TRBD2; CDR3 protein: CASSYSSGSGLETQYF; CDR3 DNA: TGTGCCAGCAGTTACTCTAGCGGGAGTGGGTTAGAGACCCAGTACTTC
V gene: TRBV29-1; J gene: TRBJ2-2; clone size: -; D gene: TRBD1; CDR3 protein: CSVEEPGQGPGELFF; CDR3 DNA: TGCAGCGTTGAAGAACCGGGACAGGGACCCGGGGAGCTGTTTTTT
V gene: TRBV28; J gene: TRBJ1-4; clone size: -; D gene: -; CDR3 protein: CASSSPLNEKLFF; CDR3 DNA: TGTGCCAGCAGCAGTCCTCTTAATGAAAAACTGTTTTTT
V gene: TRBV21-1; J gene: TRBJ1-1; clone size: -; D gene: -; CDR3 protein: CASSKGPGQGEAFF; CDR3 DNA: TGTGCCAGCAGCAAAGGGCCGGGACAGGGGGAAGCTTTCTTT
V gene: TRBV5-1; J gene: TRBJ2-7; clone size: -; D gene: -; CDR3 protein: CASSRLGGREPYEQYF; CDR3 DNA: TGCGCCAGCAGCCGTCTGGGTGGACGGGAGCCCTACGAGCAGTACTTC
V gene: TRBV29-1; J gene: TRBJ2-2; clone size: -; D gene: TRBD1; CDR3 protein: CSADRGNTGELFF; CDR3 DNA: TGCAGCGCAGACAGGGGGAACACCGGGGAGCTGTTTTTT
V gene: TRBV5-5; J gene: TRBJ2-3; clone size: -; D gene: TRBD2; CDR3 protein: CASSSTLAGGGDTQYF; CDR3 DNA: TGTGCCAGCAGCTCGACCCTAGCGGGAGGCGGAGATACGCAGTATTTT
V gene: TRBV10-1; J gene: TRBJ2-1; clone size: -; D gene: TRBD2; CDR3 protein: CASSACAGGPDMTYNEQFF; CDR3 DNA: TGCGCCAGCAGTGCTTGTGCGGGGGGCCCAGATATGACCTACAATGAGCAGTTCTTC
V gene: TRBV4-3; J gene: TRBJ1-2; clone size: -; D gene: -; CDR3 protein: CASSQGAGANYGYTF; CDR3 DNA: TGCGCCAGCAGCCAAGGCGCGGGGGCTAACTATGGCTACACCTTC
V gene: TRBV7-3; J gene: TRBJ2-5; clone size: -; D gene: TRBD2; CDR3 protein: CASSAAGTSGFETQYF; CDR3 DNA: TGTGCCAGCAGTGCAGCGGGGACTAGCGGCTTTGAGACCCAGTACTTC
V gene: TRBV7-8; J gene: TRBJ2-1; clone size: -; D gene: TRBD2; CDR3 protein: CASSLDGLAGGPFNEQFF; CDR3 DNA: TGTGCCAGCAGCTTAGATGGTTTAGCGGGAGGTCCCTTCAATGAGCAGTTCTTC
V gene: TRBV28; J gene: TRBJ1-1; clone size: -; D gene: -; CDR3 protein: CASIPGSVLGVMGTEAFF; CDR3 DNA: TGTGCCAGCATCCCGGGGAGTGTTCTGGGCGTCATGGGCACTGAAGCTTTCTTT
V gene: TRBV27; J gene: TRBJ1-6; clone size: -; D gene: -; CDR3 protein: CASRPSPRGLNSPLHF; CDR3 DNA: TGTGCCAGCAGACCCTCGCCCCGGGGACTCAATTCACCCCTCCACTTT
V gene: TRBV27; J gene: TRBJ2-1; clone size: -; D gene: -; CDR3 protein: CASSLLSRNEQFF; CDR3 DNA: TGTGCCAGCAGTTTGTTAAGCCGCAATGAGCAGTTCTTC
V gene: TRBV7-2; J gene: TRBJ2-1; clone size: -; D gene: TRBD2; CDR3 protein: CASSLAPSGIINEQFF; CDR3 DNA: TGTGCCAGCAGCTTAGCCCCTAGCGGGATTATAAATGAGCAGTTCTTC
V gene: TRBV5-1; J gene: TRBJ2-5; clone size: -; D gene: TRBD1; CDR3 protein: CASSGQQETQYF; CDR3 DNA: TGCGCCAGTTCGGGACAGCAAGAGACCCAGTACTTC
V gene: TRBV28; J gene: TRBJ1-5; clone size: -; D gene: TRBD1; CDR3 protein: CASRVGGSDQPQHF; CDR3 DNA: TGTGCCAGCCGAGTAGGGGGCTCCGATCAGCCCCAGCATTTT
V gene: TRBV2; J gene: TRBJ1-2; clone size: -; D gene: TRBD1; CDR3 protein: CASKGQGDYGYTF; CDR3 DNA: TGTGCCAGCAAAGGACAGGGAGACTATGGCTACACCTTC
V gene: TRBV9; J gene: TRBJ1-4; clone size: -; D gene: TRBD1; CDR3 protein: CASSGRPGQKIADNEKLFF; CDR3 DNA: TGTGCCAGCAGCGGAAGACCGGGACAGAAAATTGCAGATAATGAAAAACTGTTTTTT
V gene: TRBV7-9; J gene: TRBJ2-5; clone size: -; D gene: TRBD2; CDR3 protein: CASSSSAGGRQETQYF; CDR3 DNA: TGTGCCAGCAGCTCCTCAGCGGGGGGTCGACAAGAGACCCAGTACTTC
V gene: TRBV12-3/TRBV12-4; J gene: TRBJ1-5; clone size: few; D gene: -; CDR3 protein: CASSLGQNQPQHF; CDR3 DNA: TGTGCCAGCAGTTTAGGCCAGAATCAGCCCCAGCATTTT
V gene: TRBV19; J gene: TRBJ1-4; clone size: -; D gene: TRBD1; CDR3 protein: CASSGQGSGEKLFF; CDR3 DNA: TGTGCCAGTAGCGGACAGGGTAGTGGTGAAAAACTGTTTTTT
V gene: TRBV27; J gene: TRBJ1-3; clone size: -; D gene: -; CDR3 protein: CASSSRSGNTIYF; CDR3 DNA: TGTGCCAGCAGTTCCCGCTCTGGAAACACCATATATTTT
V gene: TRBV30; J gene: TRBJ2-7; clone size: -; D gene: TRBD1; CDR3 protein: CAWSVGRGSSYEQYF; CDR3 DNA: TGTGCCTGGAGTGTAGGCAGGGGGAGCTCCTACGAGCAGTACTTC
V gene: TRBV5-5; J gene: TRBJ1-3; clone size: -; D gene: -; CDR3 protein: CASSLAPATGRSGNTIYF; CDR3 DNA: TGTGCCAGCAGCTTAGCTCCCGCTACCGGGAGGTCTGGAAACACCATATATTTT
V gene: TRBV19; J gene: TRBJ2-1; clone size: once; D gene: TRBD2; CDR3 protein: CASRLANEQFF; CDR3 DNA: TGTGCCAGTAGACTAGCGAATGAGCAGTTCTTC
V gene: TRBV9; J gene: TRBJ1-4; clone size: -; D gene: TRBD1; CDR3 protein: CASSVRDRGPGTNEKLFF; CDR3 DNA: TGTGCCAGCAGCGTCCGGGACAGGGGGCCGGGAACTAATGAAAAACTGTTTTTT
V gene: TRBV6-5; J gene: TRBJ1-5; clone size: -; D gene: -; CDR3 protein: CASSAQGRVGEPQHF; CDR3 DNA: TGTGCCAGCAGCGCCCAGGGAAGGGTGGGTGAGCCCCAGCATTTT
V gene: TRBV29-1; J gene: TRBJ1-1; clone size: -; D gene: TRBD1; CDR3 protein: CSVVRQGAYTEAFF; CDR3 DNA: TGCAGCGTTGTGCGGCAGGGGGCTTACACTGAAGCTTTCTTT
V gene: TRBV6-2/TRBV6-3; J gene: TRBJ1-1; clone size: once; D gene: TRBD1; CDR3 protein: CASRPGGGTGSGPNTEAFF; CDR3 DNA: TGTGCCAGCAGACCTGGGGGCGGGACAGGGTCTGGCCCGAACACTGAAGCTTTCTTT